A selection of T cell receptor beta chains follows, all from one sample in a study of HIV-infected patients and healthy controls. MiXCR was run by TCRdb on the 5' RACE reads, yielding one entry per CDR3 protein. This table holds roughly 10,000 distinct CDR3 sequences, roughly 4.8% found once. Sample: blood, taken before antiretroviral therapy. The receptors originated from an adult with HIV infection. Each CDR3 is given with its conserved first and last residue. The order of the fields is V gene, J gene, clone size, D gene, CDR3 DNA, CDR3 protein. D genes are given only for firm matches. Only some rows state a clone size, as once, few, many or a class for expanded clones.

v_call: TRBV7-9
j_call: TRBJ2-7
clone_size: many
d_call: TRBD2
cdr3_nt: TGTGCCAGCAGCCCACCCGGGACTAGCGGTACCTACGAGCAGTACTTC
cdr3_aa: CASSPPGTSGTYEQYF

v_call: TRBV7-9
j_call: TRBJ2-3
clone_size: many
d_call: TRBD2
cdr3_nt: TGTGCCAGCAGCTTAAGTTTACTAGCGGAAGAAGATACGCAGTATTTT
cdr3_aa: CASSLSLLAEEDTQYF

v_call: TRBV5-1
j_call: TRBJ2-3
clone_size: many
d_call: NA
cdr3_nt: TGCGCCAGCAGCTTGGCCGGCGGGGCCCTGAGCGGAGATACGCAGTATTTT
cdr3_aa: CASSLAGGALSGDTQYF

v_call: TRBV6-2/TRBV6-3
j_call: TRBJ1-2
clone_size: many
d_call: TRBD1
cdr3_nt: TGTGCCAGCAGCACCGGGACAGGCTATGGCTACACCTTC
cdr3_aa: CASSTGTGYGYTF

v_call: TRBV29-1
j_call: TRBJ2-1
clone_size: many
d_call: TRBD2
cdr3_nt: TGCAGCGGCCTGGGACTAGCGGGAGGATACAATGAGCAGTTCTTC
cdr3_aa: CSGLGLAGGYNEQFF

v_call: TRBV7-8
j_call: TRBJ2-1
clone_size: many
d_call: NA
cdr3_nt: TGTGCCAGCAGCCTCCCGCCGGGACCATACAATGAGCAGTTCTTC
cdr3_aa: CASSLPPGPYNEQFF

v_call: TRBV4-1
j_call: TRBJ2-1
clone_size: many
d_call: TRBD1
cdr3_nt: TGCGCCAGCAGCCCGGAACAGGGGGGATCCTACAATGAGCAGTTCTTC
cdr3_aa: CASSPEQGGSYNEQFF

v_call: TRBV5-4
j_call: TRBJ2-7
clone_size: medium-sized
d_call: NA
cdr3_nt: TGTGCCAGCAGCTTGAGGGGTTCCTACGAGCAGTACTTC
cdr3_aa: CASSLRGSYEQYF

v_call: TRBV5-1
j_call: TRBJ2-3
clone_size: many
d_call: TRBD2
cdr3_nt: TGCGCCAGCAGCTTCTCACTAGCGGGAGTCCCAGATACGCAGTATTTT
cdr3_aa: CASSFSLAGVPDTQYF

v_call: TRBV7-9
j_call: TRBJ2-1
clone_size: many
d_call: TRBD2
cdr3_nt: TGTGCCAGCAGCATACTAGCGGGAGCTGGCAATGAGCAGTTCTTC
cdr3_aa: CASSILAGAGNEQFF

v_call: TRBV4-1
j_call: TRBJ2-1
clone_size: many
d_call: TRBD2
cdr3_nt: TGCGCCAGCAGCCAAGATCCTAGCGGGGGGGCTGATGAGCAGTTCTTC
cdr3_aa: CASSQDPSGGADEQFF

v_call: TRBV20-1
j_call: TRBJ2-3
clone_size: many
d_call: NA
cdr3_nt: TGCAGTGCTACCATGCGGGGTGGGCAGTATTTT
cdr3_aa: CSATMRGGQYF

v_call: TRBV28
j_call: TRBJ2-5
clone_size: few
d_call: NA
cdr3_nt: TGTGCCAGCAGCAAAGAGACCCAGTACTTC
cdr3_aa: CASSKETQYF

v_call: TRBV19
j_call: TRBJ2-1
clone_size: many
d_call: TRBD1
cdr3_nt: TGTGCCAGTAGTATGGGGACAGTAAACAATGAGCAGTTCTTC
cdr3_aa: CASSMGTVNNEQFF

v_call: TRBV29-1
j_call: TRBJ1-1
clone_size: NA
d_call: NA
cdr3_nt: TGCAGCACGGGGGGGGAAGCTTTCTTT
cdr3_aa: CSTGGEAFF

v_call: TRBV29-1
j_call: TRBJ1-1
clone_size: many
d_call: NA
cdr3_nt: TGCAGCGTTGAAGAGGGGAACACTGAAGCTTTCTTT
cdr3_aa: CSVEEGNTEAFF

v_call: TRBV29-1
j_call: TRBJ2-1
clone_size: NA
d_call: TRBD2
cdr3_nt: TGCAGCGTCGAAGATTGGACTAGCGCCAACAATGAGCATTTCTTC
cdr3_aa: CSVEDWTSANNEHFF

v_call: TRBV18
j_call: TRBJ1-1
clone_size: few
d_call: TRBD1
cdr3_nt: TGTGCCAGCTCATTTCAGGGGGTAACTGAAGCTTTCTTT
cdr3_aa: CASSFQGVTEAFF

v_call: TRBV29-1
j_call: TRBJ1-1
clone_size: many
d_call: NA
cdr3_nt: TGCAGCGTGGCCCCTGGGCAGGAAGCTTTCTTT
cdr3_aa: CSVAPGQEAFF

v_call: TRBV5-5
j_call: TRBJ2-2
clone_size: many
d_call: NA
cdr3_nt: TGTGCCAGCAGCTTGGGGCAAACCAACACCGGGGAGCTGTTTTTT
cdr3_aa: CASSLGQTNTGELFF

v_call: TRBV6-5
j_call: TRBJ1-3
clone_size: many
d_call: TRBD1
cdr3_nt: TGTGCCAGCAGTTACACAGGGGAGGATGGCACCATATATTTT
cdr3_aa: CASSYTGEDGTIYF

v_call: TRBV7-8
j_call: TRBJ2-7
clone_size: many
d_call: NA
cdr3_nt: TGTGCCAGCAGCTTTGGTGCAGCCAGCTCCTACGAGCAGTACTTC
cdr3_aa: CASSFGAASSYEQYF

v_call: TRBV11-1
j_call: TRBJ2-3
clone_size: many
d_call: NA
cdr3_nt: TGTGCCAGCAGCTTAGGGGGTGTTAAAGATACGCAGTATTTT
cdr3_aa: CASSLGGVKDTQYF

v_call: TRBV10-3
j_call: TRBJ2-1
clone_size: large
d_call: NA
cdr3_nt: TGTGCCACCTTTGAAGGCTCCTACAATGAGCAGTTCTTC
cdr3_aa: CATFEGSYNEQFF

v_call: TRBV15
j_call: TRBJ2-1
clone_size: medium-sized
d_call: NA
cdr3_nt: TGTGCCACCAGCAGAGGGCTAATGGATGAGCAGTTCTTC
cdr3_aa: CATSRGLMDEQFF

v_call: TRBV7-8
j_call: TRBJ2-1
clone_size: many
d_call: NA
cdr3_nt: TGTGCCAGCAGCTTTACAACTGGTAGCACCCTTCCTTCGGCGGAGCAGTTCTTC
cdr3_aa: CASSFTTGSTLPSAEQFF

v_call: TRBV5-1
j_call: TRBJ2-1
clone_size: medium-sized
d_call: NA
cdr3_nt: TGCGCCAGCAGCCTTGGACTAAGTAAAGGCAATGAGCAGTTCTTC
cdr3_aa: CASSLGLSKGNEQFF

v_call: TRBV11-3
j_call: TRBJ2-5
clone_size: medium-sized
d_call: NA
cdr3_nt: TGTGCCAGCAGCTCAGCGGGTCAAGAGACCCAGTACTTC
cdr3_aa: CASSSAGQETQYF

v_call: TRBV14
j_call: TRBJ2-2
clone_size: many
d_call: TRBD2
cdr3_nt: TGTGCCAGCAGCCCCGTAGCGGGAGCGACCGGGGAGCTGTTTTTT
cdr3_aa: CASSPVAGATGELFF

v_call: TRBV9
j_call: TRBJ2-5
clone_size: many
d_call: NA
cdr3_nt: TGTGCCAGCAGCGAATACATAGGGACGGCAAAAAAGACCCAGTACTTC
cdr3_aa: CASSEYIGTAKKTQYF

v_call: TRBV28
j_call: TRBJ2-3
clone_size: many
d_call: NA
cdr3_nt: TGTGCCAGCAGCCCTCCCCTGACAGGCGGTAGGGATACGCAGTATTTT
cdr3_aa: CASSPPLTGGRDTQYF

v_call: TRBV24-1
j_call: TRBJ2-1
clone_size: many
d_call: TRBD1
cdr3_nt: TGTGCCACCAGTGACTCCGCCGGGACAGTTAATGAGCAGTTCTTC
cdr3_aa: CATSDSAGTVNEQFF

v_call: TRBV4-2
j_call: TRBJ2-3
clone_size: NA
d_call: NA
cdr3_nt: TGTGCCAGCAGCCAAGCACAGGGCCCCAGGGCAGATACGCAGTATTTT
cdr3_aa: CASSQAQGPRADTQYF

v_call: TRBV4-1
j_call: TRBJ2-2
clone_size: many
d_call: TRBD2
cdr3_nt: TGCGCCAGCAGCCAGGGAGGGCTAGCGGGAGTAGGTACCGGGGAGCTGTTTTTT
cdr3_aa: CASSQGGLAGVGTGELFF

v_call: TRBV7-2
j_call: TRBJ2-1
clone_size: many
d_call: NA
cdr3_nt: TGTGCCAGCAGCTTAGACGGGCATGAGCAGTTCTTC
cdr3_aa: CASSLDGHEQFF

v_call: TRBV10-2
j_call: TRBJ2-7
clone_size: few
d_call: TRBD1
cdr3_nt: TGCGCCAGCGTAGAAGGACAGGGTTTGTCCTACGAGCAGTACTTC
cdr3_aa: CASVEGQGLSYEQYF

v_call: TRBV6-5
j_call: TRBJ1-5
clone_size: many
d_call: TRBD1
cdr3_nt: TGTGCCAGCAGTACCGACAGGGGCAATCAGCCCCAGCATTTT
cdr3_aa: CASSTDRGNQPQHF

v_call: TRBV5-1
j_call: TRBJ2-2
clone_size: many
d_call: TRBD2
cdr3_nt: TGCGCCAGCAGCTTGGAGACAGCGGGGGTCACCGGGGAGCTGTTTTTT
cdr3_aa: CASSLETAGVTGELFF

v_call: TRBV29-1
j_call: TRBJ2-3
clone_size: many
d_call: TRBD2
cdr3_nt: TGCAGCGTTGCCGGGACTAGCGGGGAGGGCCCCCAGTCTACGCAGTATTTT
cdr3_aa: CSVAGTSGEGPQSTQYF

v_call: TRBV20-1
j_call: TRBJ1-1
clone_size: many
d_call: NA
cdr3_nt: TGCAGTGCAACCAGTCAGATCGTCCCTGAAGCTTTCTTT
cdr3_aa: CSATSQIVPEAFF

v_call: TRBV19
j_call: TRBJ2-4
clone_size: many
d_call: NA
cdr3_nt: TGTGCCAGTAGTCCATCCTCTTGGTTAGCCAAAAACATTCAGTACTTC
cdr3_aa: CASSPSSWLAKNIQYF

v_call: TRBV18
j_call: TRBJ2-1
clone_size: many
d_call: NA
cdr3_nt: TGTGCCAGCTCACCCGGACAGCCTCTCTACAATGAGCAGTTCTTC
cdr3_aa: CASSPGQPLYNEQFF

v_call: TRBV4-2
j_call: TRBJ2-3
clone_size: medium-sized
d_call: NA
cdr3_nt: TGTGCCAGCAGCCAAGATGGCTACACAGATACGCAGTATTTT
cdr3_aa: CASSQDGYTDTQYF

v_call: TRBV2
j_call: TRBJ2-3
clone_size: medium-sized
d_call: NA
cdr3_nt: TGTGCCAGCAGTGAAGCGAGTATCTTCACAGATACGCAGTATTTT
cdr3_aa: CASSEASIFTDTQYF

v_call: TRBV20-1
j_call: TRBJ2-1
clone_size: many
d_call: TRBD2
cdr3_nt: TGCAGTGCTAGAGATCTCCGGGCGGGAGTTTACAATGAGCAGTTCTTC
cdr3_aa: CSARDLRAGVYNEQFF

v_call: TRBV11-2
j_call: TRBJ1-2
clone_size: many
d_call: NA
cdr3_nt: TGTGCCAGCAGACCCATCGATGGAGGGGTTGACTATGGCTACACCTTC
cdr3_aa: CASRPIDGGVDYGYTF

v_call: TRBV11-2
j_call: TRBJ2-3
clone_size: medium-sized
d_call: NA
cdr3_nt: TGTGCCAGCAGCTTATTGCTTAGGGCGCAGTATTTT
cdr3_aa: CASSLLLRAQYF